The 27 T cell receptor beta chains presented below share a single source sample, sequenced in a study of blood T cell repertoires in COVID-19 (dated by TCRdb to about 2020). The library was generated by the immunoSEQ multiplex PCR assay. The clones in this table, taken by TCRdb from immuneACCESS, are in-frame only. Not every clone is retained; where verified, under half of the shortfall comes from an unresolved V gene, and the cause of the rest is unknown. The sample records some 250,000 clones, 70% to 90% of which are singletons. Of the sample, less than 2.5% is held by the ten largest clones. Source material: PBMCs or T cells enriched from blood (not recorded which). Source of these receptors: a woman between 50 and 59 years old who had recovered from COVID-19.

This clone was counted a few times. The chain links TRBV5-1 to TRBJ1-3, with TRBD1 as a possible D gene (5 bases). The CDR3 extends over 19 amino acids. The V end was cut by 0 bases, the J end by 0 bases, with 19 bases between. Germline CDR1 SGHRS, CDR2 YFSETQ. The CDR3 sequence: CASSLGMWGRLNSGNTIYF. The DNA of the CDR3 is TGCGCCAGCAGCTTGGGTATGTGGGGCAGACTGAACTCTGGAAACACCATATATTTT.

The J gene is TRBJ1-2, the V gene TRBV19; D unresolved. Trimming left V 5 bases short and J 6 bases short, with 7 bases between. Germline V gives CDR1 LNHDA, CDR2 SQIVND (reference sequence). The CDR3 consists of 11 residues. The CDR3 sequence: CASSLTDGYTF. For the CDR3, the DNA is TGTGCCAGTAGTCTAACAGATGGCTACACCTTC. Full variable domain (remainder filled in from reference TRBV19 and TRBJ1-2): DGGITQSPKYLFRKEGQNVTLSCEQNLNHDAMYWYRQDPGQGLRLIYYSQIVNDFQKGDIAEGYSVSREKKESFPLTVTSAQKNPTAFYLCASSLTDGYTFGSGTRLTVV.

The chain joins TRBV5-1 to TRBJ2-2; 9 nucleotides agree with TRBD2. The CDR3 sequence is 16 residues long. From germline, CDR1 is SGHRS and CDR2 YFSETQ. After removal of 1 base from V and 5 bases from J, the junction contained 6 bases not matched to a gene. CDR3 in DNA: TGCGCCAGCAGCTTGTTAGCGGGAGCGGGAACCGGGGAGCTGTTTTTT. This gives the protein CASSLLAGAGTGELFF. Based on the CDR3 plus reference TRBV5-1 and TRBJ2-2, the full variable domain is KAGVTQTPRYLIKTRGQQVTLSCSPISGHRSVSWYQQTPGQGLQFLFEYFSETQRNKGNFPGRFSGRQFSNSRSEMNVSTLELGDSALYLCASSLLAGAGTGELFFGEGSRLTVL.

The chain is built from TRBV9 and TRBJ2-4; D unclear. This CDR3 region has 14 residues. Trimming stripped 0 bases from V and 8 bases from J, with 12 bases between. Germline-derived CDR1 and CDR2 are SGDLS and YYNGEE. Here the CDR3 reads CASSVEDYTDIQYF. CDR3 nucleotide sequence: TGTGCCAGCAGCGTAGAAGATTACACAGACATTCAGTACTTC. Full variable domain (missing parts from reference TRBV9 and TRBJ2-4): DSGVTQTPKHLITATGQRVTLRCSPRSGDLSVYWYQQSLDQGLQFLIQYYNGEERAKGNILERFSAQQFPDLHSELNLSSLELGDSALYFCASSVEDYTDIQYFGAGTRLSVL.

The V gene is TRBV10-1, the J gene TRBJ2-2; D possibly corresponds to TRBD1 (6 bases). Trimming took off 0 bases at V and 7 bases at J, with 15 bases between the two ends. This CDR3 is 16 amino acids long. Germline-derived CDR1 and CDR2 are WNHNN and SYGVQD (reference sequence). DNA for the CDR3: TGCGCCAGCAGTGAGTCGTGGCAGGGGAAGCGCGGGGAGCTGTTTTTT. It is translated as CASSESWQGKRGELFF.

The CDR3 nucleotides are TGTGCCAGCAGATTTTCCGGGACAGGTCCCTACGAGCAGTACTTC. Protein sequence: CASRFSGTGPYEQYF. The chain couples TRBV6-4 to TRBJ2-7; 8 nucleotides agree with TRBD1. Germline assignment: CDR1 MRHNA and CDR2 SNTAGT. This CDR3 comprises 15 residues. The V and J ends lost 6 bases and 2 bases, in that order; junction bases with no gene match: 9.

CDR3 nucleotide sequence: TGTGCCACGCGTTTTGGGACAGGAAATCAGCCCCAGCATTTT. The encoded protein is CATRFGTGNQPQHF. The chain recombines TRBV10-3 with TRBJ1-5; 8 positions agree with TRBD1. This CDR3 is 14 amino acids long. V was pared by 10 bases and J by 4 bases, with 9 bases of the junction left unmatched. CDR1 and CDR2 (germline): ENHRY, SYGVKD.

This clone came up once. The chain uses TRBV2 and TRBJ1-5, with a weak D call TRBD1 (5 bases). In germline, CDR1 is SNHLY, CDR2 FYNNEI. V was shortened by 3 bases and J by 5 bases, with 20 bases between the two germline ends. CDR3 size: 17 residues. CDR3 loop: CASSEAQGVMSYQPQHF. The CDR3 DNA sequence: TGTGCCAGCAGTGAGGCCCAGGGCGTCATGAGTTATCAGCCCCAGCATTTT.

The V gene is TRBV3-1 (or the pseudogene TRBV3-2), the J gene TRBJ1-6; TRBD1 might be the D (6 bases). CDR1 is LGHDT and CDR2 is YNNKEL in the germline V gene (reference sequence). The CDR3 is 15 amino acids. V lost 2 bases and J lost 7, with 12 bases in between. Written as DNA, the CDR3 is TGTGCCAGCAGCCAAATTACTGGGGGCAATTCACCCCTCCACTTT. Amino acid sequence: CASSQITGGNSPLHF.

The chain combines TRBV7-2 with TRBJ1-1; D is possibly TRBD1 (5 bases). The CDR3 runs to 14 residues. CDR1 SGHTA and CDR2 FQGNSA come from the germline V gene. The V gene lost 5 bases and the J gene lost 3 bases, with 13 bases spanning the gap. The CDR3 reads CASSRDRDYTEAFF. Written as DNA, the CDR3 is TGTGCCAGCAGCCGTGACAGAGATTACACTGAAGCTTTCTTT.

This clone was seen more than once but under ten times. This chain uses TRBV15 with TRBJ2-3; D might be TRBD2 (6 bases). Germline loops: CDR1 LNHNV, CDR2 YYDKDF (reference sequence). V was shortened by 0 bases and J by 3 bases, with 13 bases between the two germline ends. The CDR3 is made up of 16 amino acids. The CDR3 nucleotides read TGTGCCACCAGCAGAGATTCGGGCGGGATGACAGATACGCAGTATTTT. Residues: CATSRDSGGMTDTQYF.

This sequence joins TRBV2 and TRBJ1-4, with D possibly being TRBD1 (5 bases). The germline V gene encodes CDR1 SNHLY and CDR2 FYNNEI. The V and J ends lost 6 bases and 3 bases respectively, with 14 bases between them. The length of the CDR3 is 15 residues. DNA of the CDR3: TGTGCCAGCAGGGCCCCAGGGCTCGCTAATGAAAAACTGTTTTTT. Amino acids: CASRAPGLANEKLFF.

This chain links TRBV7-3 with TRBJ2-3, with D maybe TRBD2 (6 bases). V dropped 5 bases and J dropped 3 bases, with 9 bases sitting between them. CDR3 size: 13 residues. Germline CDR1 reads SGHTA; CDR2 reads FQGTGA. The CDR3 nucleotides read TGTGCCAGCAGCCGCGGGGTAACAGATACGCAGTATTTT. Translated: CASSRGVTDTQYF. The full variable domain, completed using reference TRBV7-3 and TRBJ2-3, is GAGVSQTPSNKVTEKGKYVELRCDPISGHTALYWYRQSLGQGPEFLIYFQGTGAADDSGLPNDRFFAVRPEGSVSTLKIQRTERGDSAVYLCASSRGVTDTQYFGPGTRLTVL.

This clone showed up just once. The rearrangement joins TRBV29-1 to TRBJ2-7; weak D call: TRBD2 (6 bases). Germline CDR1 is SQVTM and CDR2 is ANQGSEA. The CDR3 has 13 residues. The germline V and J ends were trimmed by 4 bases and 5 bases, with 15 bases remaining between them. CDR3 sequence (DNA): TGCAGCGTTGGGGCGGGGTCCGCCGACGAGCAGTACTTC. Translating gives CSVGAGSADEQYF.

The chain is built from TRBV2 and TRBJ2-3, with 7 positions matching TRBD2. V was pared by 7 bases and J by 1 base, with 8 bases of the junction left unmatched. The CDR3 is 15 amino acids. Germline loops: CDR1 SNHLY, CDR2 FYNNEI. The CDR3 spells CASTKLGGGTDTQYF. The CDR3 DNA follows: TGTGCCAGCACTAAGTTGGGGGGGGGCACAGATACGCAGTATTTT.

The genes are TRBV5-4 and TRBJ2-3; tentatively, D is TRBD2 (6 bases). Germline lookup yields CDR1 SGHNT and CDR2 YYREEE (reference sequence). There are 13 residues in the CDR3. Trimming took 4 bases from V and 2 from J, leaving 8 bases between them. Here the CDR3 reads CASSRDSTDTQYF. The CDR3 DNA reads TGTGCCAGCAGCCGGGACTCCACAGATACGCAGTATTTT.

The chain recombines TRBV7-8 with TRBJ2-5; D is unresolved. Germline V CDR1 and CDR2: SGHVS, FQNEAQ. There are 13 residues in the CDR3. V was clipped by 5 bases and J by 2 bases, with 9 bases between them. The CDR3 here is CASSLAQQETQYF. CDR3 nucleotide sequence: TGTGCCAGCAGCCTCGCTCAGCAAGAGACCCAGTACTTC.

Here the CDR3 DNA reads TGTGCCAGCAGTGAACGCGGGAGACCCTACGAGCAGTACTTC. As protein: CASSERGRPYEQYF. The chain employs TRBV2 and TRBJ2-7; 7 bases line up with TRBD2. CDR3 length: 14 residues. After removal of 2 bases from V and 2 bases from J, the junction contained 3 bases not matched to a gene. The germline V gene has CDR1 SNHLY and CDR2 FYNNEI.

This sequence joins TRBV7-8 and TRBJ2-2; TRBD2 agrees at 13 bases. The V and J ends lost 5 bases and 4 bases, in that order; junction bases with no gene match: 7. The length of the CDR3 is 17 residues. Germline CDR1 and CDR2: SGHVS and FQNEAQ. CDR3: CASSRTSGSPSTGELFF. The DNA of the CDR3 is TGTGCCAGCAGCCGGACTAGCGGGAGTCCGTCCACCGGGGAGCTGTTTTTT.

The V gene is TRBV12-3 or TRBV12-4, the J gene TRBJ2-7; 7 positions agree with TRBD2. There are 13 residues in the CDR3. V dropped 10 bases and J dropped 4; count of bases not matched to a gene: 10. CDR3 sequence reads: CAITWRESYEQYF. The CDR3 DNA is TGTGCCATCACCTGGCGGGAGAGTTACGAGCAGTACTTC.

The V gene is TRBV14, the J gene TRBJ2-1, with 9 bases fitting TRBD2. The CDR3 sequence is 17 residues long. Losses at the gene ends were 1 base for V and 0 bases for J; bases not matched to a gene: 4. Germline V gene sequence: CDR1 SGHDN, CDR2 FVKESK. CDR3 sequence reads: CASSQVGLASSYNEQFF. In nucleotides, the CDR3 is TGTGCCAGCAGCCAAGTGGGACTAGCTTCCTCCTACAATGAGCAGTTCTTC.

V is TRBV10-2 and J is TRBJ1-5; TRBD1 might be the D (5 bases). This CDR3 is built from 14 residues. V lost 5 bases to trimming and J lost 4 bases, with 12 bases between them. CDR1 WSHSY and CDR2 SAAADI come from the germline V gene. DNA of the CDR3: TGCGCCAGCAGTTCGACGGGGGGGAATCAGCCCCAGCATTTT. This gives the protein CASSSTGGNQPQHF.

This clone was seen a handful of times. The rearrangement uses TRBV7-8 and TRBJ2-2, with 9 bases fitting TRBD2. Germline V gene lookup returns CDR1 SGHVS and CDR2 FQNEAQ. This CDR3 is built from 17 residues. The trim removed 5 bases at V and 0 bases at J, leaving 7 bases unmatched. CDR3 bases: TGTGCCAGCAGCCCATTTAGCGGGAGATCGAACACCGGGGAGCTGTTTTTT. Translation gives CASSPFSGRSNTGELFF.

This clone was observed a single time. The chain has TRBV5-1 and TRBJ1-2; no reliable D call. V lost 0 bases to trimming and J lost 5 bases, with 11 bases between them. From germline, CDR1 is SGHRS and CDR2 YFSETQ. CDR3 size: 14 residues. The DNA of the CDR3 is TGCGCCAGCAGCTTGGAGGCACCCGGGTATGGCTACACCTTC. Protein: CASSLEAPGYGYTF.

The J gene is TRBJ2-2, the V gene TRBV19, with no clear D. This CDR3 comprises 16 residues. V shed 8 bases and J shed 1 base, with 17 bases lying between them. Germline V gene sequence: CDR1 LNHDA, CDR2 SQIVND (reference sequence). CDR3 in amino acids: CASQYVQAGNTGELFF. CDR3 sequence (DNA): TGTGCCAGTCAATATGTTCAGGCAGGGAACACCGGGGAGCTGTTTTTT.

This clone appeared a few times. The rearrangement joins TRBV27 to TRBJ2-7; tentative D call: TRBD1 (5 bases). The CDR3 contains 14 residues. Deletions cut 2 bases from V and 0 bases from J, with 8 bases between. Germline V gene data show CDR1 as MNHEY and CDR2 as SMNVEV (reference sequence). In DNA form, the CDR3 reads TGTGCCAGCAGTTTACAGGGATACTCCTACGAGCAGTACTTC. Translation: CASSLQGYSYEQYF.

The gene calls are TRBV5-8 and TRBJ2-3; D ambiguous. This CDR3 has 13 amino acids. Trimming took off 1 base at V and 1 base at J, with 4 bases between the two ends. CDR1 and CDR2 from the germline V gene are SGHTS and YDEGEE. The CDR3 region is CASSLRGTDTQYF. The CDR3 DNA reads as TGTGCCAGCAGCTTGCGGGGCACAGATACGCAGTATTTT. Full variable domain (rest looked up from reference TRBV5-8 and TRBJ2-3): EAGVTQSPTHLIKTRGQQATLRCSPISGHTSVYWYQQALGLGLQFLLWYDEGEERNRGNFPPRFSGRQFPNYSSELNVNALELEDSALYLCASSLRGTDTQYFGPGTRLTVL.